The 25 T cell receptor beta chains given below trace back to one sample, sequenced in a study of blood T cell repertoires in COVID-19. Clones were read by immunoSEQ multiplex PCR, and TCRdb kept only the in-frame ones, dropping some. The table has about 75,000 clones, more than 65% seen once. Sample: peripheral blood. These receptors all stem from a woman aged 50 to 65 with acute or convalescent COVID-19.

V is TRBV7-2 and J is TRBJ1-2; 8 bases are shared with TRBD1. Looked up from germline, CDR1 is SGHTA and CDR2 is FQGNSA. Germline trimming cut 1 base from V and 7 bases from J; bases unmatched to any gene: 8. The CDR3 has 15 residues. In nucleotides, the CDR3 is TGTGCCAGCAGCTTAGTCTTCCAGGGGGCGAGTGGCTACACCTTC. It codes for CASSLVFQGASGYTF. Using reference TRBV7-2 and TRBJ1-2 for the parts outside the CDR3, the full variable domain is GAGVSQSPSNKVTEKGKDVELRCDPISGHTALYWYRQSLGQGLEFLIYFQGNSAPDKSGLPSDRFSAERTGGSVSTLTIQRTQQEDSAVYLCASSLVFQGASGYTFGSGTRLTVV.

The CDR3 sequence is CASSRGWDSAQYF. For the CDR3, the DNA is TGTGCCAGCAGCCGAGGTTGGGACTCCGCGCAGTATTTT. The rearrangement links TRBV3-1 (or the pseudogene TRBV3-2) to TRBJ2-3, with D possibly TRBD2 on 6 matching bases. Trimming pared 4 bases from V and 10 bases from J, leaving 15 bases between. Germline V gives CDR1 LGHDT, CDR2 YNNKEL (reference sequence). The CDR3 is 13 amino acids.

A word on this clone: Germline and junction disagree at one end, which may indicate a read error. V and J are TRBV3-1 (or the pseudogene TRBV3-2) and TRBJ2-4; the D gene is possibly TRBD1 (5 bases). The CDR3 runs to 13 residues. The germline V gene encodes CDR1 LGHDT and CDR2 YNNKEL (reference sequence). CDR3 nucleotide sequence: TGTGCCAGCAGCCAAGGGGGCCTGTGGTGGCAACACTTC. This translates into CASSQGGLWWQHF.

The J gene is TRBJ2-2, the V gene TRBV7-2; the match to TRBD1 covers 10 bases. This CDR3 comprises 15 residues. Germline-derived CDR1 and CDR2 are SGHTA and FQGNSA. V lost 6 bases to trimming and J lost 5 bases; unmatched junction nucleotides: 6. The CDR3 is CASSFPGQGTGELFF. The DNA for the CDR3 is TGTGCCAGCAGTTTCCCGGGACAGGGGACCGGGGAGCTGTTTTTT.

DNA for the CDR3: TGTGCCAGCAGCTTGGTTACGGGAGGGCCCTACGAGCAGTACTTC. This translates into CASSLVTGGPYEQYF. The chain employs TRBV5-6 and TRBJ2-7; 8 bases are a match to TRBD2. V shed 0 bases and J 2 bases; nucleotides not matched to a gene: 4. The CDR3 has 15 amino acids. Germline loops: CDR1 SGHDT, CDR2 YYEEEE.

Here the CDR3 reads CASSRAGEGYTF. The CDR3 coding sequence is TGTGCCAGCAGCCGAGCCGGGGAGGGCTACACCTTC. The chain combines TRBV7-2 with TRBJ1-2; D gene unclear. Trimming removed 5 bases at V and 8 bases at J, with 12 bases between. The germline V gene has CDR1 SGHTA and CDR2 FQGNSA. The CDR3 covers 12 residues.

The chain joins TRBV7-2 to TRBJ2-2; D gene uncertain. Trimming stripped 5 bases from V and 0 bases from J, with 7 bases between. The CDR3 contains 14 residues. Germline CDR1 and CDR2: SGHTA and FQGNSA. CDR3 DNA: TGTGCCAGCAGCCTGGGCTCGAACACCGGGGAGCTGTTTTTT. Residues: CASSLGSNTGELFF.

V usage is TRBV19 and J usage is TRBJ2-2, with D possibly TRBD2 on 5 matching bases. Trimming cost V 1 base and J 3 bases, with 9 bases left between them. Germline-derived CDR1 and CDR2 are LNHDA and SQIVND (reference sequence). CDR3 length equals 15 residues. The CDR3 region is CASSIGPADTGELFF. The CDR3 coding sequence is TGTGCCAGTAGTATAGGACCAGCGGACACCGGGGAGCTGTTTTTT.

The chain joins TRBV7-2 to TRBJ2-5, with TRBD1 matching 8 bases. Looked up from germline, CDR1 is SGHTA and CDR2 is FQGNSA. V shed 1 base, J shed 7 bases, and the junction held 8 bases outside the gene matches. This CDR3 region has 15 residues. The CDR3 sequence is CASSLDGTGPGTQYF. CDR3 in DNA: TGTGCCAGCAGCTTAGACGGGACAGGCCCGGGGACCCAGTACTTC.

The rearrangement joins TRBV10-1 to TRBJ1-2, with D maybe TRBD1 (5 bases). V lost 6 bases to trimming and J lost 4 bases, with 18 bases between them. The germline CDR1 and CDR2 sequences are WNHNN and SYGVQD (reference sequence). This CDR3 is 15 amino acids long. The CDR3 region has the DNA TGCGCCAGCAGCCGGGGGAGGAGGGATGGCTATGGCTACACCTTC. It codes for CASSRGRRDGYGYTF.

This chain joins TRBV6-2 or TRBV6-3 and TRBJ2-1, with TRBD2 matching over 8 bases. CDR3 length: 17 residues. J gave up 8 bases and V 5 bases, and 17 bases lay outside the gene matches. Germline CDR1 reads MNHEY; CDR2 reads SVGEGT. The CDR3 DNA follows: TGTGCCAGCAGTCCCGCCGGGGGGGCCGGATTAGGGCATGAGCAGTTCTTC. Protein: CASSPAGGAGLGHEQFF.

The chain employs TRBV5-1 and TRBJ2-2, with 8 bases that match TRBD1. V lost 6 bases and J lost 0; bases outside the gene matches: 4. CDR3 length equals 15 residues. Germline V CDR1 and CDR2: SGHRS, YFSETQ. CDR3 DNA: TGCGCCAGCACCCAGACAGGGGCGAACACCGGGGAGCTGTTTTTT. It is translated as CASTQTGANTGELFF.

The chain uses TRBV4-3 and TRBJ2-2; no reliable D call. Per germline, CDR1 LGHNA and CDR2 YSLEER. Trimming shortened V by 1 base and J by 2 bases, and 5 bases separated the two germline ends. The CDR3 is made up of 14 amino acids. CDR3 residues: CASSQGPNTGELFF. CDR3 bases: TGCGCCAGCAGCCAAGGTCCTAACACCGGGGAGCTGTTTTTT.

The V gene is TRBV30, the J gene TRBJ2-1; 8 bases are shared with TRBD2. The CDR3 contains 14 residues. The J segment lost 4 bases and the V segment lost 5 bases, leaving 7 bases of the junction unmatched. Germline assignment: CDR1 GTSNPN and CDR2 SVGIG (reference sequence). Here the CDR3 DNA reads TGTGCCTGGCGGGGGGGATCGTCGTACAATGAGCAGTTCTTC. As protein: CAWRGGSSYNEQFF.

The chain combines TRBV19 with TRBJ1-5; tentatively, D is TRBD1 (6 bases). Germline CDR1 and CDR2: LNHDA and SQIVND (reference sequence). Trimming took off 5 bases at V and 1 base at J, with 15 bases between the two ends. This CDR3 has 16 amino acids. CDR3 DNA: TGTGCCAGTAGTGGGGGGCGGGAGTCAAGCAATCAGCCCCAGCATTTT. This sequence encodes CASSGGRESSNQPQHF.

A note on this clone: Since no conserved phenylalanine or tryptophan closes the CDR3, a read error is the likely cause. Because the CDR3's place on the DNA is in doubt, the DNA is left out and the CDR3 is given as listed by TCRdb. V and J are TRBV28 and TRBJ1-5. Ends included, the CDR3 has 9 residues. The germline V gene encodes CDR1 MDHEN and CDR2 SYDVKM. CDR3 loop: CASGRTPEV.

V gene TRBV30 combines with J gene TRBJ1-2, with D hard to call. V was shortened by 5 bases and J by 7 bases, with 11 bases between the two germline ends. This CDR3 contains 11 residues. Germline lookup yields CDR1 GTSNPN and CDR2 SVGIG (reference sequence). The CDR3 reads CAWVYLGGYTF. The CDR3, as DNA: TGTGCCTGGGTCTATCTAGGTGGCTACACCTTC.

This rearrangement joins TRBV5-1 to TRBJ2-7, with 9 bases identical to TRBD1. CDR1 and CDR2 (germline): SGHRS, YFSETQ. The CDR3 length is 20 residues. The V and J ends lost 3 bases and 4 bases, in that order; junction bases with no gene match: 23. The CDR3 DNA is TGCGCCAGCAGCTCGCCGACAGGGGGAGGGGGTTGGGGACCGACTTACGAGCAGTACTTC. Its translation: CASSSPTGGGGWGPTYEQYF.

V is TRBV28 and J is TRBJ2-1; 10 bases are shared with TRBD1. The V and J ends lost 5 bases and 8 bases, in that order; junction bases with no gene match: 6. Germline V gene lookup returns CDR1 MDHEN and CDR2 SYDVKM. The CDR3 is made up of 14 amino acids. This CDR3 is CASSPRQGAYEQFF. CDR3 coding DNA: TGTGCCAGCAGTCCACGACAGGGGGCGTATGAGCAGTTCTTC.

As DNA, the CDR3 is TGTGCCAGCTCACCAGTCAGCCAAGAGACCCAGTACTTC. Translation gives CASSPVSQETQYF. The genes are TRBV18 and TRBJ2-5, with no clear D. With 2 bases removed from V and 1 base from J, the gap between germline ends came to 5 bases. CDR3 size: 13 residues. In germline, CDR1 is KGHSH, CDR2 LQKENI.

V usage is TRBV10-3 and J usage is TRBJ1-5; 10 nucleotides match TRBD1. Germline CDR1 reads ENHRY; CDR2 reads SYGVKD. V was clipped by 5 bases and J by 5 bases; unmatched bases: 3. The CDR3 is 14 amino acids. CDR3 in amino acids: CAISRTGGDQPQHF. CDR3 nucleotides: TGTGCCATCAGTCGGACAGGGGGGGATCAGCCCCAGCATTTT.

The rearrangement joins TRBV5-1 to TRBJ2-7; 7 positions agree with TRBD1. CDR1 is SGHRS, CDR2 YFSETQ, per germline. V shed 2 bases, J shed 0 bases, and the junction held 2 bases outside the gene matches. The length of the CDR3 is 14 residues. The CDR3 region has the DNA TGCGCCAGCAGCTTAGGGACAGTCTCCTACGAGCAGTACTTC. This translates into CASSLGTVSYEQYF.

The V and J genes are TRBV7-9 and TRBJ1-1; no reliable D call. V lost 5 bases and J lost 7, with 8 bases in between. The CDR3 loop spans 11 amino acids. The germline V gene has CDR1 SEHNR and CDR2 FQNEAQ (reference sequence). The chain's CDR3 is CASSRVGEAFF. CDR3 bases: TGTGCCAGCAGCCGGGTAGGTGAAGCTTTCTTT.

The chain has TRBV7-2 and TRBJ2-2; TRBD2 matches at 13 bases. The CDR3 is 17 residues long. V dropped 4 bases and J dropped 5; count of bases not matched to a gene: 7. In germline, CDR1 is SGHTA, CDR2 FQGNSA. In nucleotides, the CDR3 is TGTGCCAGCAGCTCAGGACTAGCGGGAGTGATAACCGGGGAGCTGTTTTTT. This translates into CASSSGLAGVITGELFF.

This chain uses TRBV9 with TRBJ2-7, with 13 bases identical to TRBD2. The J segment lost 11 bases and the V segment lost 3 bases, leaving 23 bases of the junction unmatched. This CDR3 has 19 amino acids. Germline V gene data show CDR1 as SGDLS and CDR2 as YYNGEE. The CDR3 region is CASSAQAGVLAGGPRVKYF. The CDR3 DNA sequence: TGTGCCAGCAGCGCTCAGGCGGGGGTACTAGCGGGAGGGCCGCGGGTCAAGTACTTC.